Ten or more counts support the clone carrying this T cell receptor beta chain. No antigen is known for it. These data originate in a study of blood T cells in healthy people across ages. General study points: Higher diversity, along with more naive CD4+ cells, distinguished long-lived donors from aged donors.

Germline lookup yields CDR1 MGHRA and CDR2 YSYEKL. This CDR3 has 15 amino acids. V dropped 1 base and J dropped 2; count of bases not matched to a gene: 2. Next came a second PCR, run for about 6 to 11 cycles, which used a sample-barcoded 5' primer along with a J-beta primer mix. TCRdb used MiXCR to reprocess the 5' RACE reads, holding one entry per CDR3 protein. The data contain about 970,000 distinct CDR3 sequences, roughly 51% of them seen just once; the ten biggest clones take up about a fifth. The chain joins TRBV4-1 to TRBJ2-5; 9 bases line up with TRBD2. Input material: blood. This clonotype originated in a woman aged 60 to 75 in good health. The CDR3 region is CASSQVTSGQETQYF. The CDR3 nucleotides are TGCGCCAGCAGCCAAGTCACTAGCGGGCAAGAGACCCAGTACTTC.